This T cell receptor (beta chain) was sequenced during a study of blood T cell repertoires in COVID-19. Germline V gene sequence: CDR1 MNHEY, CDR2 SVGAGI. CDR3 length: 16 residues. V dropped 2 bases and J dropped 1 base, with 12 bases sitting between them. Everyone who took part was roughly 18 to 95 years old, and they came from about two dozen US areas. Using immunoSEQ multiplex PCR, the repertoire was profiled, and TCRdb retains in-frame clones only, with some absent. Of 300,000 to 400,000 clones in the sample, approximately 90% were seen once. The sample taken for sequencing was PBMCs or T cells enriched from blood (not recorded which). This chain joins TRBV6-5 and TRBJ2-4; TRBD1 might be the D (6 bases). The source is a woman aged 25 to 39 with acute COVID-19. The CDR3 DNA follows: TGTGCCAGCAGTTACCAGGGGCCGTGGGCCAAAAACATTCAGTACTTC. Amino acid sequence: CASSYQGPWAKNIQYF.